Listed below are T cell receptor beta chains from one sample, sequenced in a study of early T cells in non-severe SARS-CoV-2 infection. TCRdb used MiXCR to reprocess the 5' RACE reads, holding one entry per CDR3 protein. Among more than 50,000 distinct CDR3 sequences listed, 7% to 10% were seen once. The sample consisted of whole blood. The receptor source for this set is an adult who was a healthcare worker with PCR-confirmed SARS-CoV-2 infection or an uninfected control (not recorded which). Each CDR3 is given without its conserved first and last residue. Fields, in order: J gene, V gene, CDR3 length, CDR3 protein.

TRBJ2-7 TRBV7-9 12 ASSDGRASYEQY
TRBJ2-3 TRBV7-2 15 ASSLAVAGGPADTQY
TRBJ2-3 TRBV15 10 ATSRTRDTQY
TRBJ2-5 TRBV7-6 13 ASSLGIASKETQY
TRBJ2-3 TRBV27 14 ASRSPGQGAYDTQY
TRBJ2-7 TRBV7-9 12 ASRSSGSSYEQY
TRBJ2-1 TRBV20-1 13 SARDYLDGNNEQF
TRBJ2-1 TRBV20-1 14 SARGSASETYNEQF
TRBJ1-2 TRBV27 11 ASSHRTGYGYT
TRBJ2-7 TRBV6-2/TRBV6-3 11 ATSYGNAYEQY
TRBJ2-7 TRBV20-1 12 SARGWDRAYEQY
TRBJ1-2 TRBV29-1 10 SVGRAREGYT
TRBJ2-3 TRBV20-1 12 SASGLAGTDTQY
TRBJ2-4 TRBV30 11 AGTGSAKNIQY
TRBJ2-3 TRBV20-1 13 SARDPRTSTDTQY
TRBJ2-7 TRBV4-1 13 ASSYGRDGSYEQY
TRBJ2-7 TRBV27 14 ASSLGSVSSSYEQY
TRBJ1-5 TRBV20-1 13 SAEQAGDSNQPQH
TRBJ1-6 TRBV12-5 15 AIRRTGASSYNSPLH
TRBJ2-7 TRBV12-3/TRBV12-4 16 ASSFMWDSGRAPYEQY
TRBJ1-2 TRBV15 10 ATSSVNYGYT
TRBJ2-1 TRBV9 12 ASSVAPDRSEQF
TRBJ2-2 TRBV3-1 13 ASSQSAGLTGELF
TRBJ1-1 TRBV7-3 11 ASSEWVGTEAF
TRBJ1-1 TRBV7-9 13 ASSLVGASRTEAF
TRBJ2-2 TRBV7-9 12 ASSLALQVEELF
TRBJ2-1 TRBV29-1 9 SVPGYNEQF
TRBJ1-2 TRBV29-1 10 SVDQSNYGYT
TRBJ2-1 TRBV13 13 ASSTRTTSYNEQF
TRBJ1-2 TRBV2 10 ASSEAAYGYT
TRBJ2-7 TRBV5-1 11 ASSLHRAYEQY
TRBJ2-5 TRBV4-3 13 ASSQDRRYQETQY
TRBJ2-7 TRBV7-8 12 ASSYRQGIYEQY
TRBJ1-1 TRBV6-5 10 AIGGMNTEAF
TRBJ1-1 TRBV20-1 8 SAGGTEAF
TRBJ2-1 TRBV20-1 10 SAGLAGYEQF
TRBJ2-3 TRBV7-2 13 ASSLDPGGADTQY
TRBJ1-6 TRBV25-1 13 ASSLRGDRDSPLH
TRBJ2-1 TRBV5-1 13 ASRLAGVPGNEQF
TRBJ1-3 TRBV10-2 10 ASSTAEGTIY
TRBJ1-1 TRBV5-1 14 ASSLHGAGESTEAF
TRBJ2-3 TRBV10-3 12 AISDFDSTDTQY
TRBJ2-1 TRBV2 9 ASSGGNEQF
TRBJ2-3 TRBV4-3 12 ASSTSGSTDTQY
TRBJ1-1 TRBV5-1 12 ASSLNSLNTEAF
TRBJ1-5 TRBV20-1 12 SATGGAAGQPQH
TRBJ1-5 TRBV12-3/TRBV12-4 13 ASSFPGLNNQPQH
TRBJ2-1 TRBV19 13 ASSPSLGSYNEQF
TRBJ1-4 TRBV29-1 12 SVKIQGPNEKLF
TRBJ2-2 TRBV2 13 ASSAFQGYTGELF
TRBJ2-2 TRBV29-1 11 SVGNGATGELF
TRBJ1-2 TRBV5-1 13 ASSLGGTYNYGYT
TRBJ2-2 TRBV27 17 ASSYSRRAIRMNTGELF
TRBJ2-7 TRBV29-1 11 SVVPAVDYEQY
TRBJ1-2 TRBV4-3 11 ASSMTPNYGYT